A selection of T cell receptor beta chains follows, all from one sample in a study of shared clonotypes between healthy human individuals. Generated by immunoSEQ multiplex PCR, the TCRdb table keeps only in-frame clones and is missing some. In the table there are about 2 million clones, roughly 94% of which are singletons. Specimen: naive CD8+ T cells sorted from blood. Receptors originate from a man younger than 30 in good health. Each CDR3 is given with its conserved first and last residue. D genes are given only for firm matches. Part of the rows lack a size; the others show once, few, many or a class for expanded clones.

>TRBJ1-5|NA|TRBV4-3|TRBD1
TGCGCCAGCAGCCAAGATCGGACAGGGGGTTGGCCCCAGCATTTT
CASSQDRTGGWPQHF
>TRBJ2-7|NA|TRBV19|NA
TGTGCCAGTAGTATAGGCGAGCTGTACGAGCAGTACTTC
CASSIGELYEQYF
>TRBJ2-1|once|TRBV5-5|NA
TGTGCCAGCAGCTTCGGGTATTTCTACAATGAGCAGTTCTTC
CASSFGYFYNEQFF
>TRBJ1-5|NA|TRBV30|NA
TGTGCCTGGAGCGGGGGGGGGAACCATCAGCCCCAGCATTTT
CAWSGGGNHQPQHF
>TRBJ2-1|NA|TRBV2|TRBD1
TGTGCCAGCAGGTCGACAGGGAATATTTACAATGAGCAGTTCTTC
CASRSTGNIYNEQFF
>TRBJ2-7|NA|TRBV28|TRBD1
TGTGCCAGCAGTTTAACAGGGGAGTTGTCCTACGAGCAGTACTTC
CASSLTGELSYEQYF
>TRBJ2-7|NA|TRBV2|TRBD1
TGTGCCAGCAGTGAAGGCCAGGGGGTCGCCTACGAGCAGTACTTC
CASSEGQGVAYEQYF
>TRBJ2-2|NA|TRBV6-5|NA
TGTGCCAGCAGTTACAGTACGGGGGAGCACACCGGGGAGCTGTTTTTT
CASSYSTGEHTGELFF
>TRBJ1-6|NA|TRBV9|NA
TGTGCCAGCAGCGAAGAAGCCTCCTATAATTCACCCCTCCACTTT
CASSEEASYNSPLHF
>TRBJ2-7|NA|TRBV28|TRBD1
TGTGCCAGCAGTTTATCAGGGGGCCTCGACGAGCAGTACTTC
CASSLSGGLDEQYF
>TRBJ2-7|NA|TRBV27|NA
TGTGCCAGCAGTGCAATCACTAGCAACGAGCAGTACTTC
CASSAITSNEQYF
>TRBJ2-7|NA|TRBV19|NA
TGTGCCAGTAGTATATCCGGCAGCTCCTACGAGCAGTACTTC
CASSISGSSYEQYF
>TRBJ1-1|NA|TRBV7-9|TRBD1
TGTGCCAGCAGCGGGACAGGGGTGATGAACACTGAAGCTTTCTTT
CASSGTGVMNTEAFF
>TRBJ1-4|NA|TRBV6-1|NA
TGTGCCAGCAACAGTGGGGGTGCTAATGAAAAACTGTTTTTT
CASNSGGANEKLFF
>TRBJ1-1|NA|TRBV6-6|NA
TGTGCCAGCAGTTACCTTACGGGGGAGAACACTGAAGCTTTCTTT
CASSYLTGENTEAFF
>TRBJ2-2|NA|TRBV14|TRBD1
TGTGCCAGCAGCCAACCCAGGACAGGGATAAACACCGGGGAGCTGTTTTTT
CASSQPRTGINTGELFF
>TRBJ2-1|NA|TRBV7-9|TRBD2
TGTGCCAGCAGCCTCCCTAGCGGGATAGAGGCCTACAATGAGCAGTTCTTC
CASSLPSGIEAYNEQFF
>TRBJ2-2|NA|TRBV5-4|NA
TGTGCCAGCAGCTTTGGCCCTAAAACCGGGGAGCTGTTTTTT
CASSFGPKTGELFF
>TRBJ2-2|NA|TRBV5-1|NA
TGCGCCAGCAGCTTGGCCATTGGTACCGGGGAGCTGTTTTTT
CASSLAIGTGELFF
>TRBJ2-2|NA|TRBV7-7|TRBD1
TGTGCTAGCAGCCCATCCCCCGGGACAGGGGGCCCCGGGGAGCTGTTTTTT
CASSPSPGTGGPGELFF
>TRBJ2-7|NA|TRBV9|NA
TGTGCCAGCAGCGTTATGTGGGAATCCTCCTACGAGCAGTACTTC
CASSVMWESSYEQYF
>TRBJ2-7|NA|TRBV4-1|NA
TGCGCCAGCAGCCAACTAGCTCTGGCCGAGCAGTACTTC
CASSQLALAEQYF
>TRBJ1-2|NA|TRBV27|NA
TGTGCCAGCAGTTGGGCAGGAGGGACCAACTATGGCTACACCTTC
CASSWAGGTNYGYTF
>TRBJ2-1|NA|TRBV7-2|TRBD2
TGTGCCAGCAGCCACAGTGTCGGGCGGGAGATTGAGCAGTTCTTC
CASSHSVGREIEQFF
>TRBJ2-7|NA|TRBV7-9|NA
TGTGCCAGCAGCTCGTGGGACAACGAGCAGTACTTC
CASSSWDNEQYF
>TRBJ1-2|NA|TRBV6-5|NA
TGTGCCAGCAGTTACTCTGAGAACCCCTATGGCTACACCTTC
CASSYSENPYGYTF
>TRBJ2-1|NA|TRBV7-9|NA
TGTGCCAGCAGCTTAACGACAGCTTATGAGCAGTTCTTC
CASSLTTAYEQFF
>TRBJ1-3|NA|TRBV27|NA
TGTGCCAGCAGTTCCGGGACCGGCTCTGGAAACACCATATATTTT
CASSSGTGSGNTIYF
>TRBJ1-3|once|TRBV13|NA
TGTGCCAGCAGCTTAGGGGATCTCGGAAACACCATATATTTT
CASSLGDLGNTIYF
>TRBJ2-7|once|TRBV19|NA
TGTGCCAGTAGTCCCGCCTGGAACGGAGAACTTACCTACGAGCAGTACTTC
CASSPAWNGELTYEQYF
>TRBJ2-3|NA|TRBV27|NA
TGTGCCAGCAGTTCCCCAGTGGGGACGAGTGATACGCAGTATTTT
CASSSPVGTSDTQYF